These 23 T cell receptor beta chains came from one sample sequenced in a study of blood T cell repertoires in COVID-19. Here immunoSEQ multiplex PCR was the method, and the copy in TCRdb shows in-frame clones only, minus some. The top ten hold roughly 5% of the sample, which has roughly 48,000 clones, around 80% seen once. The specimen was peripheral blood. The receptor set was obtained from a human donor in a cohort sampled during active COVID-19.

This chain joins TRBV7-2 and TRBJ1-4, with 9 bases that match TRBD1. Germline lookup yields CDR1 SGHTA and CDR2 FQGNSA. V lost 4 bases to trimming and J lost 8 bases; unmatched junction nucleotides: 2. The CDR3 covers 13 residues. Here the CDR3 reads CASSYGTGEKLFF. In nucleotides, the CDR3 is TGTGCCAGCAGCTACGGGACAGGGGAAAAACTGTTTTTT.

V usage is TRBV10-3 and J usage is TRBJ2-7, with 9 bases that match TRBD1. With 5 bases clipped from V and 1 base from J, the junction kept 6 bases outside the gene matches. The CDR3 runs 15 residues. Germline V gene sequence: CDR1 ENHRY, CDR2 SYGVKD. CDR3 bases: TGTGCCATCAGTAAGCCGGGACAGGGTTCCTACGAGCAGTACTTC. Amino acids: CAISKPGQGSYEQYF.

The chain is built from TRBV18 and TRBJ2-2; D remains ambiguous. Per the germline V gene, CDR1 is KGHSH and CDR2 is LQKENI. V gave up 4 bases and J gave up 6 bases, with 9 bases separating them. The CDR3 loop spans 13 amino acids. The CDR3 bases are TGTGCCAGCTCACTAAAGAGTGCCGGGGAGCTGTTTTTT. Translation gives CASSLKSAGELFF.

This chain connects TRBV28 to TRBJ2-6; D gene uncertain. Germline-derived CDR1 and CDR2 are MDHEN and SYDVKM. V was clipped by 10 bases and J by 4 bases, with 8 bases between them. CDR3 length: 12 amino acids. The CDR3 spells CAIDTGANVLTF. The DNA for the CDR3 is TGTGCCATAGATACCGGGGCCAACGTCCTGACTTTC.

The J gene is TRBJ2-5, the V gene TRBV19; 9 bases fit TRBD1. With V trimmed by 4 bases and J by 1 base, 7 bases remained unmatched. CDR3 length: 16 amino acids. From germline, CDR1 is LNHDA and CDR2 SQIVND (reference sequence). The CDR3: CASSRWGQGPQETQYF. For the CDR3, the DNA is TGTGCCAGTAGTAGATGGGGACAGGGACCCCAAGAGACCCAGTACTTC.

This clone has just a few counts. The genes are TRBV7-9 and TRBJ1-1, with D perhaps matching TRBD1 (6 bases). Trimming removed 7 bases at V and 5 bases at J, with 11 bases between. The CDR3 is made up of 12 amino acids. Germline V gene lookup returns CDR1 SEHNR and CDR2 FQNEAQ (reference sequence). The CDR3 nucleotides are TGTGCCAGCACCAAAAGGGGGACTGAAGCTTTCTTT. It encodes CASTKRGTEAFF. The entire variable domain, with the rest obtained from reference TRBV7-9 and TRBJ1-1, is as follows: DTGVSQNPRHKITKRGQNVTFRCDPISEHNRLYWYRQTLGQGPEFLTYFQNEAQLEKSRLLSDRFSAERPKGSFSTLEIQRTEQGDSAMYLCASTKRGTEAFFGQGTRLTVV.

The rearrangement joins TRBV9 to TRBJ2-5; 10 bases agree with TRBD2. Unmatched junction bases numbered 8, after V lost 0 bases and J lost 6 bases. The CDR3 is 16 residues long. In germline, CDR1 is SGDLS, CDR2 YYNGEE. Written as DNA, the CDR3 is TGTGCCAGCAGCGTAGCTATTAGCGGGGGGTTTCAGACCCAGTACTTC. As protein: CASSVAISGGFQTQYF. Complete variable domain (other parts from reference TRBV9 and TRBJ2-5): DSGVTQTPKHLITATGQRVTLRCSPRSGDLSVYWYQQSLDQGLQFLIQYYNGEERAKGNILERFSAQQFPDLHSELNLSSLELGDSALYFCASSVAISGGFQTQYFGPGTRLLVL.

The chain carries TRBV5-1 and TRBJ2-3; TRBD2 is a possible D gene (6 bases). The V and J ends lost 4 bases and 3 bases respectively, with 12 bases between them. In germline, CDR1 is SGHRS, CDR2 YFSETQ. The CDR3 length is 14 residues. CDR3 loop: CASSGSSGTDTQYF. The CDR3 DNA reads TGCGCCAGCAGCGGGTCCAGCGGGACAGATACGCAGTATTTT.

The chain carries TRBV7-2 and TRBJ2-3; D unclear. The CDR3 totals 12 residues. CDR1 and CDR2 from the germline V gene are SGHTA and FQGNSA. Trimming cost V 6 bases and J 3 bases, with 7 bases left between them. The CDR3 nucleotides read TGTGCCAGCAGGGCTCTTACAGATACGCAGTATTTT. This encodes CASRALTDTQYF. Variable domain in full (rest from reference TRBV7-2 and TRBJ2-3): GAGVSQSPSNKVTEKGKDVELRCDPISGHTALYWYRQSLGQGLEFLIYFQGNSAPDKSGLPSDRFSAERTGGSVSTLTIQRTQQEDSAVYLCASRALTDTQYFGPGTRLTVL.

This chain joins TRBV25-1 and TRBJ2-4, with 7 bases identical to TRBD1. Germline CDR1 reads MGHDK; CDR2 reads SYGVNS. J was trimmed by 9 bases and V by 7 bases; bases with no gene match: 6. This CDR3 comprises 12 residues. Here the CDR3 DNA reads TGTGCCAGCATAGACAGGGTCGCCATTCAGTACTTC. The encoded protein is CASIDRVAIQYF.

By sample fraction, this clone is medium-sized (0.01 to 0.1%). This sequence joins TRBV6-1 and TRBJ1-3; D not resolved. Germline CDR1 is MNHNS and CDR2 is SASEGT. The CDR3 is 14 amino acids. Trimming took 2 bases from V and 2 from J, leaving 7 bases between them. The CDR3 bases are TGTGCCAGCAGTGAACAGGCACCTGGAAACACCATATATTTT. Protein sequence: CASSEQAPGNTIYF.

CDR3 sequence: CASSLTSGGVYEQFF. CDR3 in DNA: TGTGCCAGCAGTCTGACTAGCGGGGGGGTGTATGAGCAGTTCTTC. This chain uses TRBV27 with TRBJ2-1; 14 nucleotides line up with TRBD2. J lost 8 bases, V lost 5 bases, and 5 bases had no gene match. Germline V CDR1 and CDR2: MNHEY, SMNVEV (reference sequence). This CDR3 region has 15 residues.

The CDR3 loop is CASSYLASGGSTIQYF. The CDR3, as DNA: TGTGCCAGCAGTTACTTGGCTAGCGGGGGGTCAACCATTCAGTACTTC. The V call is TRBV6-5, the J call TRBJ2-4, with 11 nucleotides matching TRBD2. V gave up 1 base and J gave up 9 bases; unmatched junction bases: 8. From germline, CDR1 is MNHEY and CDR2 SVGAGI. This CDR3 is 16 amino acids long.

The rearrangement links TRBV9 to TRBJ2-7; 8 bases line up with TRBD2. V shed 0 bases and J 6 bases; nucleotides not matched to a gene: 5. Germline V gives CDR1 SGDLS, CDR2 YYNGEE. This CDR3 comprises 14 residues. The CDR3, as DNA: TGTGCCAGCAGCGTAGACCAGCGGGGGCGCGAGCAGTACTTC. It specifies CASSVDQRGREQYF.

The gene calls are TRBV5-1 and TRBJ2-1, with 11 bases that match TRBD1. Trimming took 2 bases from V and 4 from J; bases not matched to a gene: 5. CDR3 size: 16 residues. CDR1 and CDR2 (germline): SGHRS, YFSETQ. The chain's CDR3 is CASSFSGTGGYNEQFF. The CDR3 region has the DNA TGCGCCAGCAGCTTCTCCGGGACAGGGGGGTACAATGAGCAGTTCTTC.

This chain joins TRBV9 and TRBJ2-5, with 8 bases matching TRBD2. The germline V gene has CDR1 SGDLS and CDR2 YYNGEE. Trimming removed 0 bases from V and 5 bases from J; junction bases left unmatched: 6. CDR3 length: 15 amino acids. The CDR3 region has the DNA TGTGCCAGCAGCGTAGAGGGACTAGGTTTGGAGACCCAGTACTTC. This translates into CASSVEGLGLETQYF.

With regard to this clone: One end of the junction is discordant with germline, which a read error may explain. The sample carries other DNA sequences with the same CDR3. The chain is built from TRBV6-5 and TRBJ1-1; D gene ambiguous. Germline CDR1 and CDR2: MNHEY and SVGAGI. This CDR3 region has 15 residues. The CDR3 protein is CASSYSVTVNTEAFF. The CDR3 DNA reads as TGTGCCAGCAGCTACTCGGTCACAGTGAACACTGAAGCTTTCTTT.

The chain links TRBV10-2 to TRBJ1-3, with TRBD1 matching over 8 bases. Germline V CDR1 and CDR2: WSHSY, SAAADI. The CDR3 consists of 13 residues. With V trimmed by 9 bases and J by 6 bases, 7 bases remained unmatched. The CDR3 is CASLTGEANTIYF. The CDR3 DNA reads TGCGCCAGTCTGACAGGGGAGGCAAACACCATATATTTT.

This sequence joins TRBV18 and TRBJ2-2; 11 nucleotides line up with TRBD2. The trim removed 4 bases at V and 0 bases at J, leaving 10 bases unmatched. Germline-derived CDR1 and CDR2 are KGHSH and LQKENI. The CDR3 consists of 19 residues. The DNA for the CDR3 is TGTGCCAGCTCACTACTGACACTAGCGGGGGCACCGAACACCGGGGAGCTGTTTTTT. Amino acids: CASSLLTLAGAPNTGELFF.

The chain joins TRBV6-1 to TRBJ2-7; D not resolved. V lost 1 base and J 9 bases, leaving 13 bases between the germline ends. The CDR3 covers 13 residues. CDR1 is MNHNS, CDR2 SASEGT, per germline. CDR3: CASSEVSDSRQYF. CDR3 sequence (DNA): TGTGCCAGCAGTGAAGTGTCTGACTCTAGGCAGTACTTC.

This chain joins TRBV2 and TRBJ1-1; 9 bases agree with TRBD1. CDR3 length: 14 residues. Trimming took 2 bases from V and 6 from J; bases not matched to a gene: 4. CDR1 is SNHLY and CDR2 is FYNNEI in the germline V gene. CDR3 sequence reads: CASSERDRVSEAFF. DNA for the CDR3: TGTGCCAGCAGTGAAAGGGACAGGGTTTCTGAAGCTTTCTTT.

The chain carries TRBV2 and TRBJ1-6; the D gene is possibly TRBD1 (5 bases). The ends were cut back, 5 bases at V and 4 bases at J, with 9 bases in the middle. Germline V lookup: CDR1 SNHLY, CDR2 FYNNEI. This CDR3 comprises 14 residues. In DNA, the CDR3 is TGTGCCAGCAGTATCCAGGGATATAATTCACCCCTCCACTTT. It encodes CASSIQGYNSPLHF.

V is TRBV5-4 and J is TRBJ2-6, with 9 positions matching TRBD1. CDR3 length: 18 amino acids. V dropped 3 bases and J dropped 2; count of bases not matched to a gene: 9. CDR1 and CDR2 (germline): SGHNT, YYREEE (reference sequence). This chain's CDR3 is CASSSLDRGIPGANVLTF. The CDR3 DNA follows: TGTGCCAGCAGCTCCCTGGACAGGGGCATTCCTGGGGCCAACGTCCTGACTTTC.